This entry lists 18 T cell receptor beta chains sequenced from one sample in a study of CD8+ T cells in alopecia areata. TCR sequencing used cDNA made by reverse transcription of extracted RNA. TCRdb keeps only in-frame clones here, not all; method: immunoSEQ multiplex PCR. This table has over 150,000 clones, about 62% appearing once. Treatment in this sample: oral pan-JAK inhibitor, 5-10 mg twice daily. Here the sequenced sample was CD4+ T cells sorted from blood, taken at week 24, from a patient treated with tofacitinib. These TCRs come from a human donor with alopecia areata.

This clone was picked up a small number of times. V gene TRBV7-9 combines with J gene TRBJ2-3; the match to TRBD1 covers 7 bases. After removal of 1 base from V and 4 bases from J, the junction contained 2 bases not matched to a gene. The CDR3 is 14 amino acids. Per the germline V gene, CDR1 is SEHNR and CDR2 is FQNEAQ (reference sequence). The DNA for the CDR3 is TGTGCCAGCAGCTTAGAAGGGGGCGCAGATACGCAGTATTTT. This gives the protein CASSLEGGADTQYF. Combining the CDR3 with reference TRBV7-9 and TRBJ2-3 gives the whole variable domain DTGVSQNPRHKITKRGQNVTFRCDPISEHNRLYWYRQTLGQGPEFLTYFQNEAQLEKSRLLSDRFSAERPKGSFSTLEIQRTEQGDSAMYLCASSLEGGADTQYFGPGTRLTVL.

This chain joins TRBV7-6 and TRBJ2-7; TRBD1 matches 10 bases. After removal of 0 bases from V and 8 bases from J, the junction contained 7 bases not matched to a gene. Germline values: CDR1 SGHVS, CDR2 FNYEAQ. CDR3 size: 15 residues. The CDR3 reads CASSLAPGQGNKQYF. The CDR3 DNA reads as TGTGCCAGCAGCTTAGCACCGGGACAGGGGAACAAGCAGTACTTC.

The rearrangement joins TRBV9 to TRBJ2-2; 12 bases map to TRBD2. Trimming at V came to 3 bases and at J to 7 bases, leaving 7 bases not matched to a gene. There are 16 residues in the CDR3. Germline values: CDR1 SGDLS, CDR2 YYNGEE. The CDR3 sequence is CASSAPSGGAFGELFF. The CDR3 bases are TGTGCCAGCAGCGCCCCTAGCGGGGGGGCCTTCGGGGAGCTGTTTTTT.

This clone was recorded a few times. This rearrangement joins TRBV5-6 to TRBJ2-5; D tentatively fits TRBD1 or TRBD2 (6 bases each). The V and J ends lost 3 bases and 5 bases respectively, with 20 bases between them. CDR1 is SGHDT and CDR2 is YYEEEE in the germline V gene. The CDR3 sequence is 16 residues long. The CDR3 loop reads CASSSYIGGLEETQYF. The CDR3 DNA reads TGTGCCAGCAGCTCGTATATAGGGGGGCTTGAGGAGACCCAGTACTTC. Looking up the rest from reference TRBV5-6 and TRBJ2-5 gives the full variable domain: DAGVTQSPTHLIKTRGQQVTLRCSPKSGHDTVSWYQQALGQGPQFIFQYYEEEERQRGNFPDRFSGHQFPNYSSELNVNALLLGDSALYLCASSSYIGGLEETQYFGPGTRLLVL.

The chain uses TRBV5-1 and TRBJ1-5; D may be TRBD1 (5 bases). The length of the CDR3 is 12 residues. Germline values: CDR1 SGHRS, CDR2 YFSETQ. The V end lost 7 bases, the J end lost 2 bases, and 7 bases lay between the germline ends. The CDR3 spells CASGHRNQPQHF. The CDR3 region has the DNA TGCGCCAGCGGACATCGCAATCAGCCCCAGCATTTT.

This clone was observed a handful of times. DNA for the CDR3: TGTGCCAGCACCGAAGGACTGCAAGAGACCCAGTACTTC. This encodes CASTEGLQETQYF. The chain employs TRBV6-5 and TRBJ2-5, with D possibly being TRBD2 (5 bases). The germline gives CDR1 MNHEY, CDR2 SVGAGI. V lost 7 bases, J lost 2 bases, and 11 bases lay in between. The CDR3 has 13 residues.

This clone has only one observation. This sequence joins TRBV5-4 and TRBJ2-5; D not certain. The CDR3 has 12 amino acids. Between the trimmed V and J ends, which lost 3 bases and 1 base, there was a span of 4 bases. Germline V gene lookup returns CDR1 SGHNT and CDR2 YYREEE (reference sequence). The CDR3 loop reads CASSSAQETQYF. The CDR3 DNA reads as TGTGCCAGCAGCTCCGCCCAAGAGACCCAGTACTTC. Based on the CDR3 plus reference TRBV5-4 and TRBJ2-5, the full variable domain is ETGVTQSPTHLIKTRGQQVTLRCSSQSGHNTVSWYQQALGQGPQFIFQYYREEENGRGNFPPRFSGLQFPNYSSELNVNALELDDSALYLCASSSAQETQYFGPGTRLLVL.

V is TRBV29-1 and J is TRBJ2-1, with TRBD2 matching over 11 bases. V lost 3 bases and J lost 9; bases outside the gene matches: 7. The CDR3 has 14 amino acids. Germline V gives CDR1 SQVTM, CDR2 ANQGSEA. CDR3 amino acids: CSVDLAGGSREQFF. CDR3 coding DNA: TGCAGCGTTGATCTAGCGGGAGGTTCCCGTGAGCAGTTCTTC.

This clone was picked up a small number of times. The genes are TRBV10-3 and TRBJ2-7; D might be TRBD1 (5 bases). The V and J ends lost 0 bases and 7 bases respectively, with 19 bases between them. The germline V gene has CDR1 ENHRY and CDR2 SYGVKD. The CDR3 is made up of 16 amino acids. CDR3 residues: CAISESVKAGRIEQYF. In DNA form, the CDR3 reads TGTGCCATCAGTGAGTCGGTGAAGGCAGGGCGTATAGAGCAGTACTTC.

This chain uses TRBV6-5 with TRBJ1-6; weak D call: TRBD1 (5 bases). V was clipped by 5 bases and J by 6 bases, with 11 bases between them. This CDR3 has 14 residues. Germline V lookup: CDR1 MNHEY, CDR2 SVGAGI. CDR3: CASSGAGFNSPLHF. CDR3 in DNA: TGTGCCAGCAGTGGGGCGGGTTTTAATTCACCCCTCCACTTT.

The gene calls are TRBV29-1 and TRBJ1-1; D not resolved. Germline-derived CDR1 and CDR2 are SQVTM and ANQGSEA. There are 11 residues in the CDR3. Deletions cut 4 bases from V and 8 bases from J, with 11 bases between. The CDR3 DNA reads TGCAGCGTTGTAGGGCCGGGGGAAGCTTTCTTT. Translated: CSVVGPGEAFF.

This clone was observed a few times. Different DNA sequences within this sample yield the same CDR3. The chain joins TRBV29-1 to TRBJ1-2, with 9 bases lining up with TRBD1. The V segment lost 6 bases and the J segment 3 bases; nucleotides outside the gene matches: 2. This CDR3 contains 12 residues. CDR1 is SQVTM, CDR2 ANQGSEA, per germline. As DNA, the CDR3 is TGCAGCGTACGACAGGGGGACTATGGCTACACCTTC. Translated: CSVRQGDYGYTF.

The chain carries TRBV4-3 and TRBJ1-2; TRBD1 matches 7 bases. CDR1 LGHNA and CDR2 YSLEER come from the germline V gene. The CDR3 is 15 amino acids. The trim removed 1 base at V and 4 bases at J, leaving 6 bases unmatched. The CDR3 DNA sequence: TGCGCCAGCAGCCAAGCTTCCCAGGGGGGCTATGGCTACACCTTC. Translation: CASSQASQGGYGYTF.

This clone was recorded at least ten times. This chain uses TRBV28 with TRBJ2-2; possible D gene TRBD1, 5 bases. The germline V gene encodes CDR1 MDHEN and CDR2 SYDVKM. V was pared by 4 bases and J by 5 bases, with 14 bases between. CDR3 size: 15 residues. In DNA, the CDR3 is TGTGCCAGCAGTTCAGGGTGGCCAACAACCGGGGAGCTGTTTTTT. This gives the protein CASSSGWPTTGELFF.

This chain uses TRBV9 with TRBJ2-5, with D possibly TRBD1 on 6 matching bases. Germline CDR1 and CDR2: SGDLS and YYNGEE. The CDR3 has 16 amino acids. Trimming pared 0 bases from V and 2 bases from J, leaving 14 bases between. CDR3 protein: CASSVATGASQETQYF. In nucleotides, the CDR3 is TGTGCCAGCAGCGTAGCGACAGGCGCCTCTCAAGAGACCCAGTACTTC.

This clone was seen just once. The genes are TRBV5-1 and TRBJ2-3, with TRBD2 matching 12 bases. This CDR3 is built from 17 residues. Germline V gives CDR1 SGHRS, CDR2 YFSETQ. Unmatched junction bases numbered 8, after V lost 3 bases and J lost 3 bases. The CDR3 DNA sequence: TGCGCCAGCAGCTCGACTAGCGGGGGACAACGGACAGATACGCAGTATTTT. It yields the protein CASSSTSGGQRTDTQYF.

The V gene is TRBV7-2, the J gene TRBJ2-3, with D tentatively TRBD1 (6 bases). The CDR3 consists of 13 residues. The V and J ends lost 4 bases and 9 bases respectively, with 14 bases between them. The germline CDR1 and CDR2 sequences are SGHTA and FQGNSA. CDR3 residues: CASSSRQAGTQYF. CDR3 sequence (DNA): TGTGCCAGCAGCTCCCGACAGGCAGGGACGCAGTATTTT.

This sequence joins TRBV6-4 and TRBJ1-5; possibly TRBD1 for D (5 bases). Germline CDR1 and CDR2: MRHNA and SNTAGT. This CDR3 comprises 12 residues. V gave up 9 bases and J gave up 5 bases, with 11 bases separating them. The CDR3 reads CARMTDYQPQHF. CDR3 nucleotides: TGTGCCAGAATGACAGATTATCAGCCCCAGCATTTT.